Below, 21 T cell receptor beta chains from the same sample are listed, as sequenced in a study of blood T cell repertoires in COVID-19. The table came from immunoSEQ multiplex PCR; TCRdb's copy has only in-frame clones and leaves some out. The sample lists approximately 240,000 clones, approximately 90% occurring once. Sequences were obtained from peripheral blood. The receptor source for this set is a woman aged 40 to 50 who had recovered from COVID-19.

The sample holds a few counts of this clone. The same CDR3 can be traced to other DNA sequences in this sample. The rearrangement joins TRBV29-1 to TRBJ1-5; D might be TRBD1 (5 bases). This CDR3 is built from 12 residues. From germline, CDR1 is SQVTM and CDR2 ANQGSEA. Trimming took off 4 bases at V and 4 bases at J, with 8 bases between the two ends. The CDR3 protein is CSVGRGNQPQHF. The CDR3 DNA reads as TGCAGCGTTGGGCGGGGGAATCAGCCCCAGCATTTT. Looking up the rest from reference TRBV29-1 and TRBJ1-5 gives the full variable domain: SAVISQKPSRDICQRGTSLTIQCQVDSQVTMMFWYRQQPGQSLTLIATANQGSEATYESGFVIDKFPISRPNLTFSTLTVSNMSPEDSSIYLCSVGRGNQPQHFGDGTRLSIL.

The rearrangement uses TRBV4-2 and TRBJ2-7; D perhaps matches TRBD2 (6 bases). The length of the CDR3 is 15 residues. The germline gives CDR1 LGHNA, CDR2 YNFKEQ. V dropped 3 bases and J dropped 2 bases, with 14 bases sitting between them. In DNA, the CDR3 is TGTGCCAGCAGCCAGGGACGTTCGGGAGCCTACGAGCAGTACTTC. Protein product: CASSQGRSGAYEQYF.

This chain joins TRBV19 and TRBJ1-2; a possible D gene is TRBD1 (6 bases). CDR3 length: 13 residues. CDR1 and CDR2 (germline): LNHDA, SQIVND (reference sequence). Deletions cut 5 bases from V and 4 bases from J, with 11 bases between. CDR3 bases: TGTGCCAGTAGTCCACAGGGTGGCTATGGCTACACCTTC. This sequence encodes CASSPQGGYGYTF.

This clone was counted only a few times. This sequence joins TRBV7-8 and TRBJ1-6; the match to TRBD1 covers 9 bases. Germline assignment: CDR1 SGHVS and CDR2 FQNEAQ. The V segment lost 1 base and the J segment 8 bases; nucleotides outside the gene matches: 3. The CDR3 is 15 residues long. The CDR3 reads CASSLVGDRDSPLHF. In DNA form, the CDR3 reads TGTGCCAGCAGCTTAGTTGGGGACAGGGATTCACCCCTCCACTTT. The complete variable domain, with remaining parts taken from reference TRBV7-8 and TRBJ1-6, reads GAGVSQSPRYKVAKRGQDVALRCDPISGHVSLFWYQQALGQGPEFLTYFQNEAQLDKSGLPSDRFFAERPEGSVSTLKIQRTQQEDSAVYLCASSLVGDRDSPLHFGNGTRLTVT.

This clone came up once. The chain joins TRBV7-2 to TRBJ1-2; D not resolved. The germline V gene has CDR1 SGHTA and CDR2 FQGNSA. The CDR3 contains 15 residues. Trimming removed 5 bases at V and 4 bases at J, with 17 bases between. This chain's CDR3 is CASSQFGGLPYGYTF. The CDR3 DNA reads TGTGCCAGCAGCCAGTTTGGTGGCCTGCCCTATGGCTACACCTTC.

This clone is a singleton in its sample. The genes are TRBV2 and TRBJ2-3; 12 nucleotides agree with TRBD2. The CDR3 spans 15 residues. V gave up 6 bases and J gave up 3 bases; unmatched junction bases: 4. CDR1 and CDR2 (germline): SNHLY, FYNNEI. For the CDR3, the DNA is TGTGCCAGCAGCCAACTAGCGGGGGGAACAGATACGCAGTATTTT. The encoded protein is CASSQLAGGTDTQYF. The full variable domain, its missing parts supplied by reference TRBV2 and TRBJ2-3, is EPEVTQTPSHQVTQMGQEVILRCVPISNHLYFYWYRQILGQKVEFLVSFYNNEISEKSEIFDDQFSVERPDGSNFTLKIRSTKLEDSAMYFCASSQLAGGTDTQYFGPGTRLTVL.

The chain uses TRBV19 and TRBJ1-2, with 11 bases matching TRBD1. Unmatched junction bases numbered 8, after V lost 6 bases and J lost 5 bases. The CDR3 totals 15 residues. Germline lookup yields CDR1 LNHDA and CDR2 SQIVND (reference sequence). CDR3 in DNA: TGTGCCAGTAGGGGCTCGGGACAGGGGGTGTATGGCTACACCTTC. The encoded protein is CASRGSGQGVYGYTF.

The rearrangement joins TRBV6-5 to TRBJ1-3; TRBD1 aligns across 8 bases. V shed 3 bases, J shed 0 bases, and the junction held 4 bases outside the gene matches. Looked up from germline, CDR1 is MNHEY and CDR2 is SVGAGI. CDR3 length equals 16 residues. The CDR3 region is CASSYDRGLSGNTIYF. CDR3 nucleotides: TGTGCCAGCAGTTATGACAGGGGTCTCTCTGGAAACACCATATATTTT.

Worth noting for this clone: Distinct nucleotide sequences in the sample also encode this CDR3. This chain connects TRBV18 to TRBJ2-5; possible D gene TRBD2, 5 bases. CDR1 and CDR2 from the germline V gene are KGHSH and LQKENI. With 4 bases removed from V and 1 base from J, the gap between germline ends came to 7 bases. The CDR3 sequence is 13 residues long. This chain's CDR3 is CASSQGLQETQYF. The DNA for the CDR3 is TGTGCCAGCTCACAAGGACTCCAAGAGACCCAGTACTTC.

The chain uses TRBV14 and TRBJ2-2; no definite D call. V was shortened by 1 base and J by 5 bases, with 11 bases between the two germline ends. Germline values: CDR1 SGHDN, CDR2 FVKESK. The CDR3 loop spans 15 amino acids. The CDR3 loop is CASSQVLVSTGELFF. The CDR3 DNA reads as TGTGCCAGCAGCCAAGTTCTAGTCTCTACCGGGGAGCTGTTTTTT.

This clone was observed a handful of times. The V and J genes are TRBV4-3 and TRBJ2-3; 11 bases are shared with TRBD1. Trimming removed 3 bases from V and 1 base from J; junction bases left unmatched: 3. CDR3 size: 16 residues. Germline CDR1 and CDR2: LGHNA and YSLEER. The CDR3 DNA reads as TGCGCCAGCAGCCACGGGACAGGGGGAGGCACAGATACGCAGTATTTT. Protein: CASSHGTGGGTDTQYF.

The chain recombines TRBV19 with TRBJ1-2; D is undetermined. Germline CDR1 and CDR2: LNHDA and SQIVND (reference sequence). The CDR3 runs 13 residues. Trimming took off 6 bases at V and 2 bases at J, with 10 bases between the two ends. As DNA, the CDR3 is TGTGCCAGTAGAAAGATCGGGAACTATGGCTACACCTTC. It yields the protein CASRKIGNYGYTF. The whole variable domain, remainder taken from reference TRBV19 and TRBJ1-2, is DGGITQSPKYLFRKEGQNVTLSCEQNLNHDAMYWYRQDPGQGLRLIYYSQIVNDFQKGDIAEGYSVSREKKESFPLTVTSAQKNPTAFYLCASRKIGNYGYTFGSGTRLTVV.

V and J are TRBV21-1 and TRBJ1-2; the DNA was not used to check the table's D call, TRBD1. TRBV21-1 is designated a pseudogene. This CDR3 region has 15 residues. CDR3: CASSPWTGGEYGYTF. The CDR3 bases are TGTGCCAGCAGCCCATGGACAGGGGGCGAATATGGCTACACCTTC.

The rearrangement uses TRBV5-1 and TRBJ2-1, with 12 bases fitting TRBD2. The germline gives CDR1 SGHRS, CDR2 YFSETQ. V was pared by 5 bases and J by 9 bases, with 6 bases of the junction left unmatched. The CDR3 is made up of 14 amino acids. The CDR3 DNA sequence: TGCGCCAGCAGTCGGACTAGCGGGGTAGTTGAGCAGTTCTTC. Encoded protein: CASSRTSGVVEQFF.

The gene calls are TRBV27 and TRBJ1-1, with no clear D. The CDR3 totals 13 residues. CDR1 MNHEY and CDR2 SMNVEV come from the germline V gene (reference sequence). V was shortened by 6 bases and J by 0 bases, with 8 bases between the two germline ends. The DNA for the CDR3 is TGTGCCAGCAGCCCCACAGTGAACACTGAAGCTTTCTTT. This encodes CASSPTVNTEAFF.

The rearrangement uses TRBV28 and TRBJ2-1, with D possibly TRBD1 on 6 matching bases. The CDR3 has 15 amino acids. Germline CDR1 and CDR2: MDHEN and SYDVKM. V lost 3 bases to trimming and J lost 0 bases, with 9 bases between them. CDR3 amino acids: CASSLYRASYNEQFF. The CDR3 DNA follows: TGTGCCAGCAGTTTGTACAGGGCCTCCTACAATGAGCAGTTCTTC.

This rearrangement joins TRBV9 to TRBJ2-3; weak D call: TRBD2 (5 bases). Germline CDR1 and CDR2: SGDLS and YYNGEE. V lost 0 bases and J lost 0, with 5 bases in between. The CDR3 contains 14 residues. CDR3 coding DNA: TGTGCCAGCAGCGTAGCGGGGAGCACAGATACGCAGTATTTT. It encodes CASSVAGSTDTQYF.

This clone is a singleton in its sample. The CDR3 DNA reads as TGTGCCAGCAGCCCCCCGGGGGGTGCTGGCTACACCTTC. It translates to CASSPPGGAGYTF. This chain links TRBV7-8 with TRBJ1-2, with TRBD1 as a possible D gene (5 bases). Trimming took off 5 bases at V and 7 bases at J, with 14 bases between the two ends. Germline V CDR1 and CDR2: SGHVS, FQNEAQ. This CDR3 spans 13 amino acids.

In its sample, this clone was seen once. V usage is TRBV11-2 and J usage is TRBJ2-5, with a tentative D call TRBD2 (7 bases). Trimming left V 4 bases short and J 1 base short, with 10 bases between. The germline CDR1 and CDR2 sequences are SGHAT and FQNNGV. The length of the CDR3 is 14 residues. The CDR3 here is CASSYAGAQETQYF. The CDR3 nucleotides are TGTGCCAGCAGCTACGCGGGGGCCCAAGAGACCCAGTACTTC.

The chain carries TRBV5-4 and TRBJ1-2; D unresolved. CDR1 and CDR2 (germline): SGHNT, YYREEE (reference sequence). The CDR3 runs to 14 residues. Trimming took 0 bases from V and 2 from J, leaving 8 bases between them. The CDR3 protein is CASSLAQLNYGYTF. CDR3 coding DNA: TGTGCCAGCAGCTTGGCACAGTTAAACTATGGCTACACCTTC.

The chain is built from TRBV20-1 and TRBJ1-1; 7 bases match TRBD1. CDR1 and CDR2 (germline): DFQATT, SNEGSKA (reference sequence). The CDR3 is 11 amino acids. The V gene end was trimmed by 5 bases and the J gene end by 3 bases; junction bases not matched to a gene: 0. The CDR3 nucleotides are TGCAGTGCTGACAGGGACACTGAAGCTTTCTTT. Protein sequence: CSADRDTEAFF.